This TCR beta chain is drawn from a study of blood T cell repertoires in COVID-19. The wider study: There were acute and convalescent COVID-19 samples, and they came from the United States, Italy and Spain. PBMCs, B-cell-depleted T cells, or T cells were the source of the cDNA or gDNA that made up the material.

Authors' data handling: Cell counts per sample came from amplifying reference gene primers. Some clones are missing from TCRdb's copy, which holds only in-frame ones; the method was immunoSEQ multiplex PCR. The V and J calls and clone size are taken from that table; D and trimming were inferred from the DNA. The sample lists about 11,000 clones; 80% to 90% were seen once. The V gene's germline CDR1 is MNHEY and CDR2 SMNVEV (reference sequence). V lost 4 bases and J lost 5, with 14 bases in between. The CDR3 totals 14 residues. Sample: peripheral blood. This sequence originates from a human donor in a cohort sampled during active COVID-19. The chain has TRBV27 and TRBJ1-1; D possibly corresponds to TRBD1 (5 bases). CDR3 residues: CASSSGGGGTEAFF. The CDR3 nucleotides read TGTGCCAGCAGTTCGGGGGGTGGGGGGACTGAAGCTTTCTTT.